The present TCR beta chain was sequenced within a study of blood T cells in healthy people across ages. The study's findings and limits: Reliance upon unsorted PBMCs precluded definitive naive versus antigen-experienced comparison.

Together with a sample-barcoded 5' primer, a J-beta primer mix was included in a second PCR lasting about 6 to 11 cycles. TCRdb recomputed calls from the 5' RACE reads with MiXCR, one row per CDR3 protein. This sample yields about 780,000 distinct CDR3 sequences, of which roughly 25% are seen a single time; about 2.9% belongs to the top ten. This clonotype was detected only once. Its antigen is undetermined. Its ends do not fully match the called genes, so a read error is possible. The CDR3 is 13 residues long. Germline CDR1 reads ENHRY; CDR2 reads SYGVKD. These same data were also listed under a study on T cells of mothers and their children.

This receptor was taken from a boy aged 10-17 years in good health. Sample: blood. The gene calls are TRBV10-3 and TRBJ2-5; no clear D gene. The DNA for the CDR3 is TGTGCCATCAGTGACGGGCAGAGAGAGACCCTGTACTTC. This codes for CAISDGQRETLYF.